Below, 12 T cell receptor beta chains from the same sample are listed, as sequenced in a study of T-cell memory formation after mild COVID-19. TCRdb passed the 5' RACE reads through MiXCR, listing each CDR3 protein once. The profile shows about 270,000 distinct CDR3 sequences, approximately 15% of them singletons. Sequenced material: PBMCs or a T cell subset sorted from them (not recorded which). All receptors come from a young man who had mild COVID-19 (a few samples of this study predate the infection). Cell type and time point are not known.

The V gene is TRBV4-3, the J gene TRBJ2-3, with D possibly TRBD1 on 5 matching bases. CDR1 is LGHNA, CDR2 YSLEER, per germline. The CDR3 consists of 15 residues. Between the trimmed V and J ends, which lost 0 bases and 6 bases, there was a span of 13 bases. CDR3 DNA: TGCGCCAGCAGCCAAGATCGGAGCTCAGGGGATACGCAGTATTTT. As protein: CASSQDRSSGDTQYF.

This clonotype was observed many times. The chain recombines TRBV7-2 with TRBJ1-2; D not certain. In germline, CDR1 is SGHTA, CDR2 FQGNSA. There are 13 residues in the CDR3. Trimming stripped 5 bases from V and 6 bases from J, with 13 bases between. The CDR3 loop reads CASSPTPQDGYTF. CDR3 nucleotide sequence: TGTGCCAGCAGCCCTACCCCCCAGGATGGCTACACCTTC.

This clonotype was counted a few times. The rearrangement uses TRBV18 and TRBJ1-1; D uncertain. The V end lost 2 bases, the J end lost 4 bases, and 8 bases lay between the germline ends. The CDR3 contains 13 residues. Germline CDR1 reads KGHSH; CDR2 reads LQKENI. This CDR3 is CASSPGQSTEAFF. DNA of the CDR3: TGTGCCAGCTCACCAGGTCAGAGCACTGAAGCTTTCTTT.

The chain has TRBV5-1 and TRBJ2-3, with 7 bases aligning to TRBD2. After removal of 0 bases from V and 5 bases from J, the junction contained 3 bases not matched to a gene. Germline CDR1 SGHRS, CDR2 YFSETQ. The CDR3 runs 14 residues. The CDR3 protein is CASSLERGRDTQYF. The CDR3 DNA is TGCGCCAGCAGCTTGGAGCGGGGCCGAGATACGCAGTATTTT.

The chain is built from TRBV7-6 and TRBJ2-3; 9 positions agree with TRBD2. In germline, CDR1 is SGHVS, CDR2 FNYEAQ. The CDR3 contains 16 residues. J was trimmed by 5 bases and V by 5 bases; bases with no gene match: 11. The CDR3 nucleotides are TGTGCCAGCAGCCCTGTCGGGCGGGGGGGCCAAGATACGCAGTATTTT. It yields the protein CASSPVGRGGQDTQYF.

This sequence joins TRBV28 and TRBJ1-5, with 12 bases identical to TRBD1. Germline V lookup: CDR1 MDHEN, CDR2 SYDVKM. J was trimmed by 6 bases and V by 6 bases; bases with no gene match: 6. This CDR3 has 15 residues. The CDR3 DNA reads as TGTGCCAGCAGCCTGGGACAGGGGGCTAGTCAGCCCCAGCATTTT. This codes for CASSLGQGASQPQHF. Variable domain in full (rest from reference TRBV28 and TRBJ1-5): DVKVTQSSRYLVKRTGEKVFLECVQDMDHENMFWYRQDPGLGLRLIYFSYDVKMKEKGDIPEGYSVSREKKERFSLILESASTNQTSMYLCASSLGQGASQPQHFGDGTRLSIL.

This clonotype has only a few counts. The chain recombines TRBV6-5 with TRBJ2-7, with D unresolved. The CDR3 covers 14 residues. V was trimmed by 4 bases and J by 1 base, leaving 11 bases between them. CDR1 is MNHEY, CDR2 SVGAGI, per germline. This chain's CDR3 is CASSLGPPSYEQYF. CDR3 nucleotides: TGTGCCAGCAGTTTAGGACCTCCTTCCTACGAGCAGTACTTC.

This clonotype was recorded a few times. The chain is built from TRBV7-2 and TRBJ2-2; maybe TRBD2 (6 bases). Germline V gene lookup returns CDR1 SGHTA and CDR2 FQGNSA. CDR3 size: 14 residues. V was pared by 8 bases and J by 7 bases, with 17 bases between. The CDR3 DNA is TGTGCCAGCGGCGGGAACGCCGGGGGCGGGGAGCTGTTTTTT. Translation gives CASGGNAGGGELFF.

The chain is built from TRBV5-1 and TRBJ1-2; D may be TRBD1 (5 bases). V was shortened by 2 bases and J by 0 bases, with 11 bases between the two germline ends. This CDR3 comprises 15 residues. Germline lookup yields CDR1 SGHRS and CDR2 YFSETQ. This CDR3 reads CASSLQASTNYGYTF. CDR3 nucleotide sequence: TGCGCCAGCAGCTTACAGGCATCGACTAACTATGGCTACACCTTC.

The sample holds many counts of this clonotype. The chain is built from TRBV6-2 or TRBV6-3 and TRBJ2-2; D ambiguous. CDR1 MNHEY and CDR2 SVGEGT come from the germline V gene. V gave up 6 bases and J gave up 5 bases, with 19 bases separating them. The CDR3 is 16 residues long. The CDR3 DNA reads TGTGCCAGCAGCCCGCAGTGGGGTTGGGGTACCGGGGAGCTGTTTTTT. Translated: CASSPQWGWGTGELFF.

The chain links TRBV6-2 or TRBV6-3 to TRBJ2-2, with a tentative D call TRBD2 (5 bases). Germline CDR1 MNHEY, CDR2 SVGEGT. Between the trimmed V and J ends, which lost 6 bases and 6 bases, there was a span of 11 bases. The length of the CDR3 is 13 residues. The CDR3 is CASRVASPGELFF. The CDR3 DNA sequence: TGTGCCAGCAGAGTCGCTAGCCCCGGGGAGCTGTTTTTT.

This clonotype has just a few counts. The chain is built from TRBV7-6 and TRBJ2-1; D is possibly TRBD2 (6 bases). The V end was cut by 2 bases, the J end by 6 bases, with 14 bases between. The length of the CDR3 is 15 residues. From germline, CDR1 is SGHVS and CDR2 FNYEAQ. The CDR3 nucleotides read TGTGCCAGCAGCTTACCGGGACTGGGTCCCAATGAGCAGTTCTTC. This encodes CASSLPGLGPNEQFF.